This T cell receptor (beta chain) was sequenced for a study of cytomegalovirus exposure and HLA in healthy donors. The table lists this clone with a count of one. Its target is not known. Study-wide results and limits: It emerged from a later analysis that several of the most significant clusters appeared to be linked to common viral pathogens.

Trimming shortened V by 5 bases and J by 6 bases, and 6 bases separated the two germline ends. The CDR3 has 11 amino acids. Looked up from germline, CDR1 is SEHNR and CDR2 is FQNEAQ (reference sequence). PCR amplification relied on 60 Vbeta primers (plus 13 Jbeta primers). In the original workflow: A later analysis counted 65 million to 90 million unique TCR beta chains, around 11 million shared. Sequenced by immunoSEQ multiplex PCR; TCRdb stores in-frame clones only, minus some. V and J calls plus clone size are reproduced from that table; the DNA served to infer D and trimming. Of around 200,000 clones listed, over 75% are singletons. While unrecorded immune exposures were likely, the donors were nominally healthy when sampled.

The chain combines TRBV7-9 with TRBJ2-3; maybe TRBD1 (5 bases). This clonotype was sampled from a male donor in good health and CMV-seronegative. Sequenced sample: PBMCs. The CDR3 bases are TGTGCCAGCAGCGGGGCTGATACGCAGTATTTT. Encoded protein: CASSGADTQYF.